Listed below are T cell receptor beta chains from one sample, sequenced in a study of blood T cell repertoires in COVID-19. Using immunoSEQ multiplex PCR, the repertoire was profiled, and TCRdb retains in-frame clones only, with some absent. The sample has a few hundred thousand clones; around 87% are singletons. The specimen sequenced was peripheral blood. Receptor source: a woman in her twenties or thirties with COVID-19, enrolled during active disease. Both conserved end residues are part of each CDR3. Each record gives: clone size, J gene, V gene, D gene, CDR3 protein, CDR3 DNA. D genes are given only for firm matches. Size is stated for part of the rows, as once, few or many counts, or as a class when the clone is expanded.

NA TRBJ1-5 TRBV5-6 NA CASSLDAGNQPQHF TGTGCCAGCAGCTTGGATGCGGGAAATCAGCCCCAGCATTTT
few TRBJ1-3 TRBV21-1 NA CASSTERRQNSGNTIYF TGTGCCAGCAGCACCGAAAGGCGGCAGAACTCTGGAAACACCATATATTTT
NA TRBJ2-4 TRBV14 TRBD2 CASSQGLAGNIQYF TGTGCCAGCAGCCAAGGACTAGCGGGAAACATTCAGTACTTC
NA TRBJ2-7 TRBV19 NA CASSAGISYEQYF TGTGCCAGTAGTGCCGGGATCTCCTACGAGCAGTACTTC
NA TRBJ2-2 TRBV19 TRBD2 CASSTRGLAGGGGELFF TGTGCCAGTAGCACCCGCGGACTAGCGGGAGGCGGCGGGGAGCTGTTTTTT
few TRBJ1-6 TRBV6-1 TRBD1 CASSDPGQGAYNSPLHF TGTGCCAGCAGTGACCCGGGACAGGGGGCTTATAATTCACCCCTCCACTTT
once TRBJ2-2 TRBV5-6 NA CASSFSPGTGELFF TGTGCCAGCAGCTTCTCCCCGGGCACCGGGGAGCTGTTTTTT
NA TRBJ2-7 TRBV5-1 NA CASSVGRTTGTSSYEQYF TGCGCCAGCAGCGTTGGGAGAACAACCGGGACAAGCTCCTACGAGCAGTACTTC
NA TRBJ2-1 TRBV27 TRBD1 CASSLGTGWYNEQFF TGTGCCAGCAGTTTGGGGACAGGGTGGTACAATGAGCAGTTCTTC
NA TRBJ2-5 TRBV10-2 TRBD2 CASSGPTGLAGAETQYF TGCGCCAGCAGTGGGCCGACTGGACTAGCGGGAGCGGAGACCCAGTACTTC
NA TRBJ2-7 TRBV6-1 NA CASSEAQGDYEQYF TGTGCCAGCAGTGAAGCTCAGGGCGACTACGAGCAGTACTTC
few TRBJ2-3 TRBV5-4 NA CASSLGRLDRTDTQYF TGTGCCAGCAGCTTGGGGAGACTAGACCGCACAGATACGCAGTATTTT